This record looks at one T cell receptor (beta chain) sequence and its context. As yet, its antigen is unknown. This sample is drawn from a study of Tregs in tolerant kidney transplant recipients. The protocol was immunoSEQ multiplex PCR, while the TCRdb copy is restricted to in-frame clones and leaves out a portion. The repertoire includes roughly 70,000 clones, more than 75% of them detected once, and 3.8% sits in the top ten. The CDR3 is made up of 13 amino acids. Germline CDR1 reads SQVTM; CDR2 reads ANQGSEA. Trimming at V came to 4 bases and at J to 4 bases, leaving 6 bases not matched to a gene. The study, taken as a whole, reports: Antigen-driven expansion was suggested because donor-specific Tregs expanded more than all Tregs in tolerant patients.

Mixed chimerism was transient after nonmyeloablative marrow transplants from related graft donors. Sequencing was performed on CD4+ T cells from blood (PBMCs), taken 6 months after the transplant. This rearrangement joins TRBV29-1 to TRBJ1-1; TRBD1 agrees at 7 bases. The receptor was isolated from a human patient who received a combined kidney and bone marrow transplant. Some T cells may be transferred from the graft donor. CDR3 region: CSVGRGPGTEAFF. CDR3 in DNA: TGCAGCGTTGGGAGGGGGCCGGGCACTGAAGCTTTCTTT.